This record looks at one TCR beta chain sequence and its context. Original processing methods: Scientists estimated how many nucleated cells there were by amplifying reference gene primers. The table came from immunoSEQ multiplex PCR; TCRdb's copy has only in-frame clones and leaves some out. V and J calls and clone size are as listed in that table; D and trimming were resolved from the DNA. The sample comprises approximately 70,000 clones, about four fifths of which are singletons, and around 5.9% rests with the top ten. CDR3 size: 15 residues. V shed 6 bases, J shed 1 base, and the junction held 4 bases outside the gene matches. Per germline, CDR1 MDHEN and CDR2 SYDVKM. These data belong to a study of blood T cell repertoires in COVID-19.

What was sequenced was peripheral blood. The chain is built from TRBV28 and TRBJ2-7; 12 bases line up with TRBD2. The receptor's source is a woman in her sixties with acute or convalescent COVID-19. The CDR3 coding sequence is TGTGCCAGCAGGAGGACTAGCGGGGCTTCCTACGAGCAGTACTTC. It codes for CASRRTSGASYEQYF.